Shown below are 30 T cell receptor beta chains from a single sample sequenced in a study of blood T cell repertoires in COVID-19. Profiled with immunoSEQ multiplex PCR; TCRdb holds only in-frame clones, not every one. This table has under 250,000 clones, around nine tenths appearing once. The sample taken for sequencing was peripheral blood. Receptors were obtained from a woman aged 60 to 75 who had recovered from COVID-19.

The chain combines TRBV5-4 with TRBJ2-7; 8 bases fit TRBD1. This CDR3 region has 15 residues. Trimming took 3 bases from V and 2 from J; bases not matched to a gene: 7. The V gene's germline CDR1 is SGHNT and CDR2 YYREEE (reference sequence). The CDR3 DNA reads as TGTGCCAGCAGCTATCAGGACAGGGCGGCCTACGAGCAGTACTTC. The encoded protein is CASSYQDRAAYEQYF. Combining the CDR3 with reference TRBV5-4 and TRBJ2-7 gives the whole variable domain ETGVTQSPTHLIKTRGQQVTLRCSSQSGHNTVSWYQQALGQGPQFIFQYYREEENGRGNFPPRFSGLQFPNYSSELNVNALELDDSALYLCASSYQDRAAYEQYFGPGTRLTVT.

The chain has TRBV3-1 (or the pseudogene TRBV3-2) and TRBJ2-7; D is uncertain. The ends were cut back, 2 bases at V and 1 base at J, with 6 bases in the middle. Germline-derived CDR1 and CDR2 are LGHDT and YNNKEL (reference sequence). This CDR3 comprises 13 residues. In DNA form, the CDR3 reads TGTGCCAGCAGCCAACCTTTGTCCTACGAGCAGTACTTC. It is translated as CASSQPLSYEQYF.

The chain couples TRBV7-8 to TRBJ2-3, with a tentative D call TRBD1 (5 bases). V gave up 3 bases and J gave up 9 bases, with 16 bases separating them. CDR1 is SGHVS and CDR2 is FQNEAQ in the germline V gene. CDR3 length: 14 amino acids. CDR3: CASSFLTREETQYF. The CDR3 nucleotides read TGTGCCAGCAGCTTTCTCACCAGGGAAGAGACGCAGTATTTT.

The chain recombines TRBV3-1 (or the pseudogene TRBV3-2) with TRBJ2-1; D may be TRBD1 (6 bases). V shed 5 bases and J shed 3 bases, with 14 bases lying between them. This CDR3 is 15 amino acids long. Germline V gene data show CDR1 as LGHDT and CDR2 as YNNKEL (reference sequence). CDR3 sequence (DNA): TGTGCCAGCAGCTTCACTAGGACAGTCTACAATGAGCAGTTCTTC. Amino acid sequence: CASSFTRTVYNEQFF.

In DNA, the CDR3 is TGTGCCACCAGCAGAGACAGGCACTATGGCTACACCTTC. Its protein is CATSRDRHYGYTF. V gene TRBV15 combines with J gene TRBJ1-2; unclear D gene. V was pared by 0 bases and J by 3 bases, with 5 bases between. CDR1 and CDR2 (germline): LNHNV, YYDKDF (reference sequence). The CDR3 totals 13 residues.

The table lists this clone with a count of one. This rearrangement joins TRBV5-1 to TRBJ1-3; the D is unclear. V lost 1 base and J 3 bases, leaving 14 bases between the germline ends. This CDR3 region has 16 residues. CDR1 is SGHRS and CDR2 is YFSETQ in the germline V gene. The CDR3 nucleotides read TGCGCCAGCAGCTTGCAACCGGGATCCGTTGGAAACACCATATATTTT. Its translation is CASSLQPGSVGNTIYF. The variable domain in full, with the rest retrieved from reference TRBV5-1 and TRBJ1-3, is KAGVTQTPRYLIKTRGQQVTLSCSPISGHRSVSWYQQTPGQGLQFLFEYFSETQRNKGNFPGRFSGRQFSNSRSEMNVSTLELGDSALYLCASSLQPGSVGNTIYFGEGSWLTVV.

The V and J genes are TRBV28 and TRBJ1-5; D gene unclear. V lost 6 bases and J lost 2, with 8 bases in between. In germline, CDR1 is MDHEN, CDR2 SYDVKM. The CDR3 runs to 13 residues. The CDR3 region has the DNA TGTGCCAGCAGACTAGGTCGCAATCAGCCCCAGCATTTT. This gives the protein CASRLGRNQPQHF.

The chain is built from TRBV2 and TRBJ1-6, with a tentative D call TRBD1 (6 bases). V was clipped by 6 bases and J by 10 bases, with 13 bases between them. Germline-derived CDR1 and CDR2 are SNHLY and FYNNEI. There are 13 residues in the CDR3. CDR3 sequence (DNA): TGTGCCAGCAGAAGGACGGGGGGCTCACCCCTCCACTTT. It translates to CASRRTGGSPLHF.

This sequence joins TRBV27 and TRBJ1-5, with TRBD1 identical over 11 bases. The CDR3 consists of 16 residues. The germline gives CDR1 MNHEY, CDR2 SMNVEV (reference sequence). J lost 4 bases, V lost 4 bases, and 6 bases had no gene match. The CDR3 spells CASSSPGQGGNQPQHF. For the CDR3, the DNA is TGTGCCAGCAGTTCCCCGGGACAGGGGGGGAATCAGCCCCAGCATTTT.

This sequence joins TRBV5-6 and TRBJ2-7, with a weak D call TRBD1 (6 bases). Germline V CDR1 and CDR2: SGHDT, YYEEEE. CDR3 length equals 15 residues. V was shortened by 1 base and J by 1 base, with 12 bases between the two germline ends. For the CDR3, the DNA is TGTGCCAGCAGCTTGCTGTCAGGGGAATCCTACGAGCAGTACTTC. Amino acids: CASSLLSGESYEQYF.

The chain uses TRBV11-1 and TRBJ2-2; TRBD1 matches at 9 bases. V lost 4 bases, J lost 5 bases, and 5 bases stayed unmatched. Looked up from germline, CDR1 is SGHAT and CDR2 is FQDESV (reference sequence). The CDR3 contains 15 residues. The chain's CDR3 is CASSSGQGQTGELFF. CDR3 nucleotides: TGTGCCAGCAGCTCGGGACAGGGTCAAACCGGGGAGCTGTTTTTT.

The chain links TRBV11-2 to TRBJ2-1; D unresolved. CDR1 is SGHAT and CDR2 is FQNNGV in the germline V gene. CDR3 length equals 15 residues. V was pared by 1 base and J by 9 bases, with 16 bases between. The CDR3 bases are TGTGCCAGCAGCTTAGGCCCCCCCTTGGCCCCTGAGCAGTTCTTC. Its protein product is CASSLGPPLAPEQFF.

J is TRBJ2-3 and V is TRBV19, with 9 bases identical to TRBD1. CDR3 length: 16 amino acids. The germline gives CDR1 LNHDA, CDR2 SQIVND (reference sequence). V shed 0 bases, J shed 5 bases, and the junction held 6 bases outside the gene matches. The chain's CDR3 is CASSIDSPGQGDTQYF. The CDR3 region has the DNA TGTGCCAGTAGTATAGATTCTCCGGGACAGGGAGATACGCAGTATTTT.

The chain couples TRBV18 to TRBJ2-5; the match to TRBD1 covers 7 bases. CDR1 and CDR2 (germline): KGHSH, LQKENI. This CDR3 is built from 14 residues. V lost 3 bases to trimming and J lost 2 bases; unmatched junction nucleotides: 3. The CDR3 protein is CASSPTGRQETQYF. In nucleotides, the CDR3 is TGTGCCAGCTCACCGACAGGGAGACAAGAGACCCAGTACTTC.

The chain is built from TRBV27 and TRBJ2-3; 15 bases align to TRBD2. The CDR3 has 17 amino acids. The germline V gene has CDR1 MNHEY and CDR2 SMNVEV (reference sequence). V trimming: 5 bases; J trimming: 0 bases; junction bases outside the gene matches: 3. In DNA form, the CDR3 reads TGTGCCAGCAGTAGGACTAGCGGGGGGGAAAGCACAGATACGCAGTATTTT. Protein product: CASSRTSGGESTDTQYF.

The chain joins TRBV18 to TRBJ1-1; maybe TRBD1 (6 bases). Per the germline V gene, CDR1 is KGHSH and CDR2 is LQKENI. The V gene lost 3 bases and the J gene lost 3 bases, with 8 bases spanning the gap. This CDR3 spans 13 amino acids. CDR3 DNA sequence: TGTGCCAGCTCACCCGGACAGCACACTGAAGCTTTCTTT. As protein: CASSPGQHTEAFF.

V and J are TRBV19 and TRBJ2-5, with 9 positions matching TRBD2. The CDR3 sequence is 14 residues long. Germline V gene data show CDR1 as LNHDA and CDR2 as SQIVND (reference sequence). Trimming at V came to 6 bases and at J to 5 bases, leaving 7 bases not matched to a gene. The CDR3 region is CASSQAGGSETQYF. For the CDR3, the DNA is TGTGCCAGTAGCCAAGCGGGGGGTTCGGAGACCCAGTACTTC. Looking up the rest from reference TRBV19 and TRBJ2-5 gives the full variable domain: DGGITQSPKYLFRKEGQNVTLSCEQNLNHDAMYWYRQDPGQGLRLIYYSQIVNDFQKGDIAEGYSVSREKKESFPLTVTSAQKNPTAFYLCASSQAGGSETQYFGPGTRLLVL.

V and J are TRBV5-4 and TRBJ2-4, with 10 bases identical to TRBD2. CDR3 length equals 17 residues. Trimming cost V 4 bases and J 1 base; bases outside gene matches: 8. In germline, CDR1 is SGHNT, CDR2 YYREEE (reference sequence). CDR3 region: CASSTAKRGGAKNIQYF. The CDR3 DNA sequence: TGTGCCAGCAGCACGGCCAAGCGGGGGGGGGCCAAAAACATTCAGTACTTC.

The rearrangement links TRBV7-3 to TRBJ2-1; 9 bases map to TRBD1. With 4 bases clipped from V and 5 bases from J, the junction kept 6 bases outside the gene matches. This CDR3 is 15 amino acids long. CDR1 and CDR2 from the germline V gene are SGHTA and FQGTGA. The CDR3, as DNA: TGTGCCAGCAGCTCACAGGGGGCGATGAACAATGAGCAGTTCTTC. This codes for CASSSQGAMNNEQFF.

The rearrangement uses TRBV11-2 and TRBJ2-3, with 9 bases lining up with TRBD2. CDR3 size: 15 residues. V lost 2 bases to trimming and J lost 6 bases; unmatched junction nucleotides: 6. In germline, CDR1 is SGHAT, CDR2 FQNNGV. CDR3 bases: TGTGCCAGCAGCTTATCGCGGGGGGGACCGGATACGCAGTATTTT. This codes for CASSLSRGGPDTQYF. Filled out from reference TRBV11-2 and TRBJ2-3, the complete variable domain reads EAGVAQSPRYKIIEKRQSVAFWCNPISGHATLYWYQQILGQGPKLLIQFQNNGVVDDSQLPKDRFSAERLKGVDSTLKIQPAKLEDSAVYLCASSLSRGGPDTQYFGPGTRLTVL.

V usage is TRBV10-3 and J usage is TRBJ2-3; 11 bases fit TRBD2. This CDR3 contains 14 residues. The ends lost 6 bases at V and 9 bases at J; junction bases unmatched: 8. Germline-derived CDR1 and CDR2 are ENHRY and SYGVKD. As DNA, the CDR3 is TGTGCCATCAGGGTTAGCGGGGGGGCAAAGACGCAGTATTTT. Its protein is CAIRVSGGAKTQYF.

V is TRBV2 and J is TRBJ1-6; D unclear. This CDR3 comprises 15 residues. Trimming left V 6 bases short and J 8 bases short, with 17 bases between. Germline values: CDR1 SNHLY, CDR2 FYNNEI. The CDR3 region is CASRSAGAGDSPLHF. The DNA of the CDR3 is TGTGCCAGCAGGTCCGCCGGTGCCGGGGATTCACCCCTCCACTTT.

The chain couples TRBV7-9 to TRBJ1-5, with D possibly TRBD1 on 6 matching bases. Trimming left V 2 bases short and J 6 bases short, with 17 bases between. Germline CDR1 SEHNR, CDR2 FQNEAQ (reference sequence). This CDR3 comprises 16 residues. Written as DNA, the CDR3 is TGTGCCAGCAGCTTATTGGTTGGGGGCTTGCCTCAGCCCCAGCATTTT. Encoded protein: CASSLLVGGLPQPQHF.

The chain has TRBV9 and TRBJ2-2; TRBD2 matches 10 bases. The V gene end was trimmed by 4 bases and the J gene end by 5 bases; junction bases not matched to a gene: 8. Germline V gene data show CDR1 as SGDLS and CDR2 as YYNGEE. The CDR3 sequence is 16 residues long. Written as DNA, the CDR3 is TGTGCCAGCAGCCCCCAGGGACTAGCGCTGACCGGGGAGCTGTTTTTT. Amino acids: CASSPQGLALTGELFF. Combining the CDR3 with reference TRBV9 and TRBJ2-2 gives the whole variable domain DSGVTQTPKHLITATGQRVTLRCSPRSGDLSVYWYQQSLDQGLQFLIQYYNGEERAKGNILERFSAQQFPDLHSELNLSSLELGDSALYFCASSPQGLALTGELFFGEGSRLTVL.

The chain uses TRBV7-9 and TRBJ1-1; D is perhaps TRBD1 (5 bases). This CDR3 region has 14 residues. Germline V CDR1 and CDR2: SEHNR, FQNEAQ (reference sequence). The ends were cut back, 3 bases at V and 1 base at J, with 9 bases in the middle. This chain's CDR3 is CASSLLGGNTEAFF. The CDR3 DNA is TGTGCCAGCAGCTTGCTCGGGGGGAACACTGAAGCTTTCTTT.

The chain is built from TRBV7-3 and TRBJ2-2, with D possibly being TRBD2 (5 bases). The CDR3 is 14 amino acids. Germline V gene data show CDR1 as SGHTA and CDR2 as FQGTGA. Trimming left V 5 bases short and J 5 bases short, with 12 bases between. The CDR3 loop reads CASSRGTGTGELFF. CDR3 nucleotides: TGTGCCAGCAGCCGGGGTACTGGTACCGGGGAGCTGTTTTTT.

The chain couples TRBV7-2 to TRBJ2-7, with 8 bases matching TRBD1. Germline values: CDR1 SGHTA, CDR2 FQGNSA. The CDR3 extends over 16 amino acids. With V trimmed by 1 base and J by 2 bases, 7 bases remained unmatched. Here the CDR3 reads CASSLVAGGIAYEQYF. CDR3 DNA: TGTGCCAGCAGCTTAGTGGCAGGGGGCATCGCCTACGAGCAGTACTTC.

This chain uses TRBV4-1 with TRBJ1-5, with TRBD1 identical over 9 bases. The germline V gene has CDR1 MGHRA and CDR2 YSYEKL. The CDR3 spans 13 residues. After removal of 4 bases from V and 7 bases from J, the junction contained 2 bases not matched to a gene. Here the CDR3 DNA reads TGCGCCAGCAGCCGGGACAGGGAACAGCCCCAGCATTTT. This codes for CASSRDREQPQHF.

The J gene is TRBJ2-7, the V gene TRBV11-2, with unresolved D. Deletions cut 5 bases from V and 6 bases from J, with 11 bases between. CDR3 length: 12 amino acids. CDR1 and CDR2 from the germline V gene are SGHAT and FQNNGV. The CDR3 nucleotides read TGTGCCAGCAGCCCAGGTGTGGGCGAGCAGTACTTC. This gives the protein CASSPGVGEQYF.

V is TRBV18 and J is TRBJ2-2; D possibly corresponds to TRBD2 (5 bases). The V gene lost 3 bases and the J gene lost 0 bases, with 8 bases spanning the gap. The CDR3 contains 15 residues. Germline CDR1 is KGHSH and CDR2 is LQKENI. This CDR3 reads CASSPEGTNTGELFF. CDR3 coding DNA: TGTGCCAGCTCACCTGAGGGCACGAACACCGGGGAGCTGTTTTTT. Filled out from reference TRBV18 and TRBJ2-2, the complete variable domain reads NAGVMQNPRHLVRRRGQEARLRCSPMKGHSHVYWYRQLPEEGLKFMVYLQKENIIDESGMPKERFSAEFPKEGPSILRIQQVVRGDSAAYFCASSPEGTNTGELFFGEGSRLTVL.